This T cell receptor beta chain was documented in a study of beta chain features in type 1 diabetes. Broader study findings: Across all four CD4+ subsets, people with type 1 diabetes showed modestly shorter TCRB CDR3s. Diminished insertions and augmented deletions at VDJ junctions characterized type 1 diabetes patients. Sampled from patients, naive, central memory and Treg TCRB repertoires appeared more similar than those sampled from healthy donors.

Expressed TCRB transcripts were sequenced, since all the RNA that had been isolated was reverse transcribed. This table comes from immunoSEQ multiplex PCR, and its TCRdb copy is limited to in-frame clones, with some not included. The sample lists 450,000 or so clones; about an eighth were seen once. Points on this clone: Antigen specificity is unknown.

Sorted populations were all over 98% pure. This CDR3 comprises 11 residues. V was pared by 10 bases and J by 5 bases, with 11 bases between. Germline loops: CDR1 MNHEY, CDR2 SMNVEV (reference sequence). The genes are TRBV27 and TRBJ1-2, with D unclear. Material: naive CD4+ T cells from blood. The clonotype originates from a woman between 18 and 30 years old in good health. CDR3 sequence: CATPGLYGYTF. CDR3 DNA sequence: TGTGCCACCCCGGGGTTGTATGGCTACACCTTC.